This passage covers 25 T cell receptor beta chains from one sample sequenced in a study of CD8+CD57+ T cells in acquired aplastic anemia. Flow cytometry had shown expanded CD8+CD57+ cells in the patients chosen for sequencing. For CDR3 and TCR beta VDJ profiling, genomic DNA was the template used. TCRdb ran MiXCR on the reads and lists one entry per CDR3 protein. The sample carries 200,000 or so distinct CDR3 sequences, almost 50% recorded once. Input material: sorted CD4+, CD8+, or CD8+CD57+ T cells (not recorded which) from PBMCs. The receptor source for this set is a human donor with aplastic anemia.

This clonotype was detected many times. The DNA of the CDR3 is TGTGCCAGCAGTGGTCAGGACTACACCTTC. Protein sequence: CASSGQDYTF. The chain has TRBV27 and TRBJ1-2; D not resolved. The germline CDR1 and CDR2 sequences are MNHEY and SMNVEV (reference sequence). The CDR3 spans 10 residues. V was pared by 5 bases and J by 10 bases, with 8 bases between.

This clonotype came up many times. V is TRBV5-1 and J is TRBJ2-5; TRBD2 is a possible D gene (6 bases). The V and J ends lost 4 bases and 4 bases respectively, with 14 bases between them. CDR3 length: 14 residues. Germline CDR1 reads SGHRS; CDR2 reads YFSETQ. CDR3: CASSPGGTRETQYF. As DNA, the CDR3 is TGCGCCAGCAGCCCTGGGGGGACGAGAGAGACCCAGTACTTC. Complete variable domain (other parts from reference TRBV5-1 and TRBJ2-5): KAGVTQTPRYLIKTRGQQVTLSCSPISGHRSVSWYQQTPGQGLQFLFEYFSETQRNKGNFPGRFSGRQFSNSRSEMNVSTLELGDSALYLCASSPGGTRETQYFGPGTRLLVL.

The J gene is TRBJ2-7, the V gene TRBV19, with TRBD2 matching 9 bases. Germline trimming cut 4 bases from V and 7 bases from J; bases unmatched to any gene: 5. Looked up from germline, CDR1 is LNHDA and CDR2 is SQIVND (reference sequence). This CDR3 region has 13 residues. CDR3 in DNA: TGTGCCAGTAGTAACCGCGGGGGGGAAGAGCAGTACTTC. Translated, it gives CASSNRGGEEQYF.

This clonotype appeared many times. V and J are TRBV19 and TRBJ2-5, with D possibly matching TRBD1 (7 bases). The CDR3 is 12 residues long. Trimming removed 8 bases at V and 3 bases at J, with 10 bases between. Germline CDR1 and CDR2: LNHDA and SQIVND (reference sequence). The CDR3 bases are TGTGCCAGTGGCAGGGGGGAAGAGACCCAGTACTTC. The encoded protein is CASGRGEETQYF.

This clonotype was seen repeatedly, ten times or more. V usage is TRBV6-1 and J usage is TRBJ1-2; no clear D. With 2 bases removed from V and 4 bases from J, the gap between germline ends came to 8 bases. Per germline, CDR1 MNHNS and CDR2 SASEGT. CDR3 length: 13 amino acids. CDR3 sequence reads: CASSEFQVYGYTF. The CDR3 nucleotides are TGTGCCAGCAGTGAATTTCAGGTCTATGGCTACACCTTC.

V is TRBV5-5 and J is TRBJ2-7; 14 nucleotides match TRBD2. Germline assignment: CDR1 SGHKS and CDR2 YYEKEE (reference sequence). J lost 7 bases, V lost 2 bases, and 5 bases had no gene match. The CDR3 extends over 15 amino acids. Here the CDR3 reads CASSFVTSGGEEQYF. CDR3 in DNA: TGTGCCAGCAGCTTTGTGACTAGCGGGGGGGAAGAGCAGTACTTC. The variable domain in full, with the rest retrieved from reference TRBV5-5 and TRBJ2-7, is DAGVTQSPTHLIKTRGQQVTLRCSPISGHKSVSWYQQVLGQGPQFIFQYYEKEERGRGNFPDRFSARQFPNYSSELNVNALLLGDSALYLCASSFVTSGGEEQYFGPGTRLTVT.

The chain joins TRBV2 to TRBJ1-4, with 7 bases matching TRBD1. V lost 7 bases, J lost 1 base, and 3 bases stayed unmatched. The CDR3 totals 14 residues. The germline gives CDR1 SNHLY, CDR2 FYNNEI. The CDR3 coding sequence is TGTGCCAGCACTGGGACAGAAACTAATGAAAAACTGTTTTTT. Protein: CASTGTETNEKLFF.

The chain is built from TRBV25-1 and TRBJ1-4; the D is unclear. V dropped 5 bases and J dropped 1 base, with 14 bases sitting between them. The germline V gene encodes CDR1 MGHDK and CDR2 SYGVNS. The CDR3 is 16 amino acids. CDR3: CASSSSPTRTNEKLFF. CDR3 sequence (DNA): TGTGCCAGCAGTTCCTCCCCGACTCGAACTAATGAAAAACTGTTTTTT.

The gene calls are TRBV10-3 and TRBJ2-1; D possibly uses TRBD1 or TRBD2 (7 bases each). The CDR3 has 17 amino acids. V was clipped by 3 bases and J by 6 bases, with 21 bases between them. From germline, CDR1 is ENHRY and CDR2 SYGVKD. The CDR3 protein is CAISDRDSLRGVNEQFF. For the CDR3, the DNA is TGTGCCATCAGTGACCGGGACAGCCTCCGGGGGGTCAATGAGCAGTTCTTC.

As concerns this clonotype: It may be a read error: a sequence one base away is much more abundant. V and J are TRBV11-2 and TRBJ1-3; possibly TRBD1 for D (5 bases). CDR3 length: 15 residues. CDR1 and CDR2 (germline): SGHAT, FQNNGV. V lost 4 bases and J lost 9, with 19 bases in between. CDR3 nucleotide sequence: TGTGCCAGCAGCTCACTCCAGGGCCAACGCGCCACCATATATTTT. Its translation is CASSSLQGQRATIYF.

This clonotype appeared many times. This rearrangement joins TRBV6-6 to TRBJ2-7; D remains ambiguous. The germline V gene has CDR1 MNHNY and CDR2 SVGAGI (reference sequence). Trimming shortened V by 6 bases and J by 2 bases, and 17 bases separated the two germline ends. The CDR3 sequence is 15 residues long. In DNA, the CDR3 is TGTGCCAGCAGAACCAGAGGTATTGGGACCTACGAGCAGTACTTC. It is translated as CASRTRGIGTYEQYF.

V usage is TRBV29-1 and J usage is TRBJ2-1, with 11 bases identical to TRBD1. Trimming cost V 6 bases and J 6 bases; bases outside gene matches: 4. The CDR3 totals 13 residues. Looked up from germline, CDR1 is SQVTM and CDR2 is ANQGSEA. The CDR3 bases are TGCAGCGTAGGGACAGGGGGAGGCAATGAGCAGTTCTTC. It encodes CSVGTGGGNEQFF.

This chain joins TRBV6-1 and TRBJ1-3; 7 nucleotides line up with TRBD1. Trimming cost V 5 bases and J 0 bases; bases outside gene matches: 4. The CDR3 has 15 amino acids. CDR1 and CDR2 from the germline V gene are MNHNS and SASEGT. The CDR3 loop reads CASSSGTASGNTIYF. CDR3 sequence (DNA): TGTGCCAGCAGTTCCGGGACAGCCTCTGGAAACACCATATATTTT.

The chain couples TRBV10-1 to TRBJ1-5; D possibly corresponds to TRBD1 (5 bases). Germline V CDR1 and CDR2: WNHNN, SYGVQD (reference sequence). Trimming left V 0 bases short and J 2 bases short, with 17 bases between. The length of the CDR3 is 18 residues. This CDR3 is CASSESPRAGNGNQPQHF. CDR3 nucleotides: TGCGCCAGCAGTGAGTCCCCAAGAGCAGGGAATGGCAATCAGCCCCAGCATTTT.

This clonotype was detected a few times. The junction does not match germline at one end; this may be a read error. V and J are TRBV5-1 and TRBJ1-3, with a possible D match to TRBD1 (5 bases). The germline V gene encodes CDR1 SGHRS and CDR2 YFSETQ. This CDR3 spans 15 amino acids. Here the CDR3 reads CASSLVGDFGDTIYF. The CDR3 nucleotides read TGCGCCAGCAGCTTGGTCGGGGACTTTGGAGACACCATATATTTT.

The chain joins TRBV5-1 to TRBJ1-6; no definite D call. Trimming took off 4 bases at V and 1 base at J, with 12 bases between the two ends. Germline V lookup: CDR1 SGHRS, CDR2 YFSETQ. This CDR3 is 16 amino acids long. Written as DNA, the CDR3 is TGCGCCAGCAGCATTGAGGGAGCATCCTATAATTCACCCCTCCACTTT. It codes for CASSIEGASYNSPLHF.

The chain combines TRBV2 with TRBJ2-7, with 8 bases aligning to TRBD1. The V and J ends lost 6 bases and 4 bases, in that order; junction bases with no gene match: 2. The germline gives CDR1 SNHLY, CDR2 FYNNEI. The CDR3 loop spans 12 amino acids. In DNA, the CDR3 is TGTGCCAGCAGCGACAGGGGATACGAGCAGTACTTC. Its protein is CASSDRGYEQYF.

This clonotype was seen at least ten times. This chain's CDR3 is CASSFQVSGNQPQHF. The CDR3 region has the DNA TGTGCCAGCAGTTTCCAAGTCTCTGGCAATCAGCCCCAGCATTTT. The chain links TRBV12-3 or TRBV12-4 to TRBJ1-5; D call uncertain. The CDR3 is 15 residues long. V shed 3 bases and J shed 2 bases, with 11 bases lying between them.

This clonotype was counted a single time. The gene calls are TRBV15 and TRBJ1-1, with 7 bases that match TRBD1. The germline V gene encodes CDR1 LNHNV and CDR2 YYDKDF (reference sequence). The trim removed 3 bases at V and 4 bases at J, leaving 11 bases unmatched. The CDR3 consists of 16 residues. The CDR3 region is CATSSERSAGGTEAFF. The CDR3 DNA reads TGTGCCACCAGCAGTGAACGTTCGGCAGGGGGCACTGAAGCTTTCTTT.

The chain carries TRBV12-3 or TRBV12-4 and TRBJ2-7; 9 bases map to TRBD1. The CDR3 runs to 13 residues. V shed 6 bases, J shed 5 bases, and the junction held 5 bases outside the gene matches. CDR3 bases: TGTGCCAGCAGGCCTGGACAGGGGAACGAGCAGTACTTC. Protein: CASRPGQGNEQYF.

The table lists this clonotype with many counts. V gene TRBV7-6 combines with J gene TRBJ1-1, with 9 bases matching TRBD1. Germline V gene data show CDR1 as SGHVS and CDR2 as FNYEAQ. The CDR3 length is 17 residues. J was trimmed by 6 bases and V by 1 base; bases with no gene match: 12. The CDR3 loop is CASSLGIPGTGRPEAFF. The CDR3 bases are TGTGCCAGCAGCTTAGGCATCCCCGGGACAGGGAGGCCTGAAGCTTTCTTT.

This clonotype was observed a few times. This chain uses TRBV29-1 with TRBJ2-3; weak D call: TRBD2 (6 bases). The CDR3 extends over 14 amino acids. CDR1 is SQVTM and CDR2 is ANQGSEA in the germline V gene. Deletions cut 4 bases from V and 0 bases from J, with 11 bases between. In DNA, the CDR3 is TGCAGCGTTGGAGGAAGCGGGAGCACAGATACGCAGTATTTT. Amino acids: CSVGGSGSTDTQYF.

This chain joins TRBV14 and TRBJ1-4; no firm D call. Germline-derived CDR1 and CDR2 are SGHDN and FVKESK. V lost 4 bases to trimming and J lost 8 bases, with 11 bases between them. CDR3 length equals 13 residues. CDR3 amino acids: CASSLRGEEKLFF. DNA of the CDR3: TGTGCCAGCAGCCTTCGTGGGGAAGAAAAACTGTTTTTT.

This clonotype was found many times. The CDR3 region is CASSAMTVYSNQPQHF. DNA of the CDR3: TGTGCCAGCAGTGCTATGACAGTGTATAGCAATCAGCCCCAGCATTTT. The chain has TRBV6-2 or TRBV6-3 and TRBJ1-5; weak D call: TRBD1 (5 bases). V lost 5 bases to trimming and J lost 0 bases, with 14 bases between them. The length of the CDR3 is 16 residues. CDR1 is MNHEY and CDR2 is SVGEGT in the germline V gene.

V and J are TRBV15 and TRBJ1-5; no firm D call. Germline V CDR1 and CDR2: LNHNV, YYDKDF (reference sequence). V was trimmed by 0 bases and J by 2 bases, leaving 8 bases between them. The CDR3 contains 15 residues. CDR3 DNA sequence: TGTGCCACCAGCAGAGACCCCCGGGGCAATCAGCCCCAGCATTTT. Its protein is CATSRDPRGNQPQHF.